These 8 T cell receptor beta chains were all obtained from the same sample, sequenced in a study of T cell repertoires in cytomegalovirus infection (dated by TCRdb to about 2019). These TCRs' antigens remain unknown. The sample's treatment or condition label, decoded: in vitro stimulation with specific CMV peptide epitopes to enrich CMV-specific T cells. The reads were generated on an Illumina HiSeq 1500. TCRdb reworked the public reads: Q25 trimming with fastp, MiXCR clone assembly, productive beta chains retained. Entries are consolidated by CDR3 protein sequence, retaining the most common genes and DNA. In all, the sample holds 450,000 to 650,000 distinct CDR3 sequences, and about 39% of those were seen once. The top ten clones comprise around 48% of the sample. Sequences were derived from cultured PBMCs, sampled from culture after CMV antigen stimulation. Receptors originate from a human donor in good health (CMV status not recorded). Some clones in this sample may be carry-over from other donors' samples.

This clonotype came up a few times. CDR3 residues: CASSYNRDLVSGNTIYF. CDR3 DNA: TGTGCCAGCAGTTACAACCGGGACCTCGTATCTGGAAACACCATATATTTT. The chain links TRBV6-1 to TRBJ1-3; TRBD1 might be the D (5 bases). The germline V gene has CDR1 MNHNS and CDR2 SASEGT. The CDR3 has 17 residues. V was pared by 5 bases and J by 1 base, with 18 bases between.

This clonotype was recorded many times. The chain links TRBV7-2 to TRBJ1-2; D possibly corresponds to TRBD1 (5 bases). Germline CDR1 reads SGHTA; CDR2 reads FQGNSA. The CDR3 is 14 residues long. Deletions cut 5 bases from V and 7 bases from J, with 17 bases between. This CDR3 is CASSTEGGRAGYTF. In DNA, the CDR3 is TGTGCCAGCAGCACAGAGGGCGGCAGGGCTGGCTACACCTTC.

This clonotype was found a few times. This chain connects TRBV7-6 to TRBJ2-3, with TRBD2 identical over 10 bases. The V gene end was trimmed by 2 bases and the J gene end by 0 bases; junction bases not matched to a gene: 5. Germline V lookup: CDR1 SGHVS, CDR2 FNYEAQ. The CDR3 loop spans 17 amino acids. The CDR3 sequence is CASSLSGRASSTDTQYF. The CDR3 bases are TGTGCCAGCAGCTTAAGCGGGAGGGCTTCTAGCACAGATACGCAGTATTTT.

This clonotype was counted between two and nine times. The chain combines TRBV27 with TRBJ2-3, with 9 bases aligning to TRBD2. Germline V lookup: CDR1 MNHEY, CDR2 SMNVEV (reference sequence). The CDR3 length is 19 residues. Trimming at V came to 5 bases and at J to 9 bases, leaving 24 bases not matched to a gene. CDR3 sequence reads: CASSPGAGGPLPTLRTQYF. The CDR3 nucleotides are TGTGCCAGCAGTCCTGGGGCGGGGGGGCCCCTCCCAACACTCAGGACGCAGTATTTT.

V gene TRBV20-1 combines with J gene TRBJ2-1, with D perhaps TRBD1 or TRBD2 (5 bases each). V was trimmed by 1 base and J by 0 bases, leaving 10 bases between them. This CDR3 comprises 15 residues. Germline V lookup: CDR1 DFQATT, CDR2 SNEGSKA (reference sequence). CDR3 nucleotide sequence: TGCAGTGCTAGAGCTGGGGGATCCTCCTACAATGAGCAGTTCTTC. It codes for CSARAGGSSYNEQFF.

This clonotype was picked up a small number of times. CDR3 residues: CASSSSTVEAFF. The CDR3 DNA follows: TGTGCCAGCAGTTCCTCGACAGTTGAAGCTTTCTTT. V usage is TRBV12-3 or TRBV12-4 and J usage is TRBJ1-1; tentative D call: TRBD1 (5 bases). Between the trimmed V and J ends, which lost 4 bases and 7 bases, there was a span of 10 bases. CDR3 length: 12 residues.

The J gene is TRBJ1-4, the V gene TRBV5-1; 10 bases fit TRBD1. In germline, CDR1 is SGHRS, CDR2 YFSETQ. V shed 4 bases, J shed 6 bases, and the junction held 9 bases outside the gene matches. The CDR3 sequence is 16 residues long. The CDR3 sequence: CASSPTPGQGYEKLFF. The CDR3 DNA sequence: TGCGCCAGCAGCCCCACCCCGGGACAGGGGTATGAAAAACTGTTTTTT.

The chain combines TRBV7-2 with TRBJ2-3, with D unclear. The CDR3 has 15 amino acids. With 5 bases removed from V and 4 bases from J, the gap between germline ends came to 16 bases. Germline values: CDR1 SGHTA, CDR2 FQGNSA. As DNA, the CDR3 is TGTGCCAGCAGCCCCGGGCTAGTCTTCGCAGATACGCAGTATTTT. It translates to CASSPGLVFADTQYF.